The source of this T cell receptor beta chain is a study of blood T cells in healthy people across ages. Regarding the study as a whole: Naive CD4+ cells and diversity were both higher in long-lived donors than in aged donors. A roughly linear fall in TCR beta diversity per million T cells was seen with increasing age.

Turning to this clonotype: The antigen remains unidentified.

The use of a sample-barcoded 5' primer and a J-beta primer mix characterized a second PCR of roughly 6 to 12 cycles. TCRdb used MiXCR to reprocess the 5' RACE reads, holding one entry per CDR3 protein. The sample includes over a million distinct CDR3 sequences, 40% to 45% of them seen just once. This CDR3 contains 14 residues. V lost 6 bases to trimming and J lost 4 bases; unmatched junction nucleotides: 6. CDR1 is MNHEY and CDR2 is SVGAGI in the germline V gene. Sequenced sample: blood. The origin of this receptor is a woman aged 18-29 years in good health. The V call is TRBV6-5, the J call TRBJ2-1, with 7 nucleotides matching TRBD1. The CDR3 loop reads CASRSRDSYNEQFF. The CDR3 DNA sequence: TGTGCCAGCAGGTCCCGGGACAGTTACAATGAGCAGTTCTTC.